These 6 T cell receptor beta chains share one sample of origin, sequenced in a study of cytomegalovirus exposure and HLA in healthy donors. Primers: 60 Vbeta forward and 13 Jbeta reverse. Profiling relied on immunoSEQ multiplex PCR, and the TCRdb table lists in-frame clones only, not all of them. The sample shows about 160,000 clones, around 80% of them seen only once. The sample comprised PBMCs. These receptors came from a male donor in good health and CMV-seropositive.

V usage is TRBV11-2 and J usage is TRBJ1-1, with 7 bases matching TRBD1. V shed 5 bases, J shed 7 bases, and the junction held 19 bases outside the gene matches. Germline assignment: CDR1 SGHAT and CDR2 FQNNGV. This CDR3 contains 17 residues. The CDR3 sequence: CASSISYGTADNYEAFF. For the CDR3, the DNA is TGTGCCAGCAGCATTAGTTATGGGACAGCCGATAATTATGAAGCTTTCTTT.

The V and J genes are TRBV7-9 and TRBJ1-4; TRBD1 agrees at 8 bases. The germline gives CDR1 SEHNR, CDR2 FQNEAQ (reference sequence). V shed 5 bases and J 0 bases; nucleotides not matched to a gene: 11. The CDR3 spans 18 residues. The CDR3 here is CASSLPDRAIATNEKLFF. As DNA, the CDR3 is TGTGCCAGCAGCCTTCCGGACAGGGCCATAGCAACTAATGAAAAACTGTTTTTT.

This chain uses TRBV11-3 with TRBJ1-4; 7 positions agree with TRBD1. Germline values: CDR1 SGHNT, CDR2 YENEEA. V was pared by 5 bases and J by 6 bases, with 9 bases of the junction left unmatched. The CDR3 length is 15 residues. The CDR3 sequence: CASSRTGWIDEKLFF. Here the CDR3 DNA reads TGTGCCAGCAGCCGGACAGGCTGGATCGATGAAAAACTGTTTTTT.

J is TRBJ2-5 and V is TRBV29-1; no definite D call. The assigned J gene may be wrong: the sequence end matches TRBJ2-7 better. This CDR3 has 11 amino acids. CDR1 is SQVTM and CDR2 is ANQGSEA in the germline V gene. The CDR3 nucleotides are TGCAGCGTTGGAAACGATTACGAGCAGTACTTC. It yields the protein CSVGNDYEQYF.

The chain joins TRBV11-2 to TRBJ2-2; possible D gene TRBD1, 6 bases. The CDR3 consists of 17 residues. Germline CDR1 and CDR2: SGHAT and FQNNGV. V lost 5 bases and J 0 bases, leaving 16 bases between the germline ends. This chain's CDR3 is CASSAYNTGPNTGELFF. Written as DNA, the CDR3 is TGTGCCAGCAGCGCATATAATACAGGGCCGAACACCGGGGAGCTGTTTTTT.

The V gene is TRBV13, the J gene TRBJ2-1; 10 nucleotides match TRBD1. Germline assignment: CDR1 PRHDT and CDR2 FYEKMQ (reference sequence). Trimming at V came to 5 bases and at J to 7 bases, leaving 8 bases not matched to a gene. CDR3 size: 15 residues. This chain's CDR3 is CASSTRDRGTNEQFF. The CDR3 bases are TGTGCCAGCAGCACCCGGGACAGGGGAACAAATGAGCAGTTCTTC. Complete variable domain (other parts from reference TRBV13 and TRBJ2-1): AAGVIQSPRHLIKEKRETATLKCYPIPRHDTVYWYQQGPGQDPQFLISFYEKMQSDKGSIPDRFSAQQFSDYHSELNMSSLELGDSALYFCASSTRDRGTNEQFFGPGTRLTVL.